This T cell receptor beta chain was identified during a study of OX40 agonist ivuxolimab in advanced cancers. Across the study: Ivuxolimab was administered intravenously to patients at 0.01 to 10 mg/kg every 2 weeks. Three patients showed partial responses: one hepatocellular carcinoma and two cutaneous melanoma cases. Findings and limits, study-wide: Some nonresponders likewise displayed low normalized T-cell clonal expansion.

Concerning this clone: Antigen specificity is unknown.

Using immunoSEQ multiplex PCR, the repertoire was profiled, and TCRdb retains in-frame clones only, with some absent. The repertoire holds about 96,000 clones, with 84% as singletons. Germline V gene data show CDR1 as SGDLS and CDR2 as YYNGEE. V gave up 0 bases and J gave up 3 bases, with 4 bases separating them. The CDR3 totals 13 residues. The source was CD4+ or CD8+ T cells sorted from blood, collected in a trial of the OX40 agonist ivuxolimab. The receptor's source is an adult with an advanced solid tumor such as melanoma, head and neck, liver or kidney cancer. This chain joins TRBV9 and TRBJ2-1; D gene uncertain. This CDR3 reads CASSVDHYNEQFF. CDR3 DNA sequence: TGTGCCAGCAGCGTAGACCACTACAATGAGCAGTTCTTC.